Following are 12 T cell receptor beta chains from one sample sequenced in a study of regulatory T cells in long-lasting Graves disease. The sample's time point: persistent/refractory GD, antithyroid drugs over 5 years with positive TRAb. The TCR library was made from RNA that had been extracted from PBMCs in TRIzol. The authors built TCR beta libraries using iRepertoire HTBI primers and Arm-PCR of CDR3 regions. TCRdb fed the multiplex PCR reads into MiXCR, producing one record per CDR3 protein. The sample yields about 460,000 distinct CDR3 sequences, roughly 23% seen once. The sequences come from peripheral blood mononuclear cells (PBMCs), collected when the disease was refractory, from a patient treated with antithyroid drugs. These receptors came from a female donor with Graves disease.

The V gene is TRBV6-2 or TRBV6-3, the J gene TRBJ1-5, with D possibly being TRBD1 (5 bases). CDR3 size: 16 residues. Germline CDR1 is MNHEY and CDR2 is SVGEGT. Trimming stripped 0 bases from V and 2 bases from J, with 11 bases between. CDR3 sequence reads: CASSYSGGLGNQPQHF. The CDR3 DNA is TGTGCCAGCAGTTACTCGGGGGGGTTGGGCAATCAGCCCCAGCATTTT.

This rearrangement joins TRBV6-2 or TRBV6-3 to TRBJ1-2; TRBD1 aligns across 9 bases. Germline CDR1 is MNHEY and CDR2 is SVGEGT. After removal of 6 bases from V and 3 bases from J, the junction contained 8 bases not matched to a gene. This CDR3 is built from 15 residues. The CDR3 here is CASSPPRDRDYGYTF. CDR3 in DNA: TGTGCCAGCAGCCCCCCCCGGGACAGGGACTATGGCTACACCTTC.

For this clonotype: No conserved phenylalanine or tryptophan ends this CDR3, so it is likely a read error. The limits of the CDR3 on the DNA are not certain, so only TCRdb's listed CDR3 is given. CDR3 residues: CASNLGRVI. V and J are TRBV5-5 and TRBJ1-5. The CDR3 comprises 9 residues, both ends counted. Germline CDR1 SGHKS, CDR2 YYEKEE (reference sequence).

This clonotype showed up many times. V and J are TRBV27 and TRBJ1-5; no definite D call. Trimming cost V 5 bases and J 0 bases, with 5 bases left between them. The CDR3 extends over 13 amino acids. CDR1 is MNHEY and CDR2 is SMNVEV in the germline V gene (reference sequence). The CDR3 spells CASSTYSNQPQHF. As DNA, the CDR3 is TGTGCCAGCAGTACTTATAGCAATCAGCCCCAGCATTTT.

The J gene is TRBJ1-3, the V gene TRBV14; D might be TRBD1 (5 bases). This CDR3 is 15 amino acids long. Germline CDR1 reads SGHDN; CDR2 reads FVKESK. V lost 3 bases and J lost 2, with 11 bases in between. As DNA, the CDR3 is TGTGCCAGCAGCCAGCCCGGGGGTACTGGAAACACCATATATTTT. Protein: CASSQPGGTGNTIYF.

The chain employs TRBV3-1 and TRBJ1-2, with 9 bases matching TRBD1. This CDR3 spans 12 amino acids. Trimming at V came to 4 bases and at J to 9 bases, leaving 3 bases not matched to a gene. Germline lookup yields CDR1 LGHDT and CDR2 YNNKEL (reference sequence). The CDR3 protein is CASSPGQGSYTF. The DNA for the CDR3 is TGTGCCAGCAGCCCTGGACAGGGGAGCTACACCTTC.

The rearrangement joins TRBV28 to TRBJ1-2; 9 bases fit TRBD1. The germline V gene has CDR1 MDHEN and CDR2 SYDVKM. This CDR3 is built from 14 residues. The junction had 2 bases not matched to a gene; V was cut back by 5 bases and J by 1 base. CDR3 amino acids: CASSTGGDNYGYTF. CDR3 nucleotides: TGTGCCAGCAGTACAGGGGGCGATAACTATGGCTACACCTTC.

In this sample, this clonotype turned up a few times. The gene calls are TRBV6-5 and TRBJ1-1, with D possibly being TRBD1 (6 bases). CDR1 is MNHEY, CDR2 SVGAGI, per germline. With 0 bases removed from V and 3 bases from J, the gap between germline ends came to 17 bases. The CDR3 is made up of 17 amino acids. The CDR3 loop is CASSYSGGGGADTEAFF. The CDR3 bases are TGTGCCAGCAGTTACTCGGGGGGGGGGGGCGCAGACACTGAAGCTTTCTTT.

The J gene is TRBJ2-2, the V gene TRBV19; TRBD1 aligns across 7 bases. CDR3 size: 14 residues. The V and J ends lost 7 bases and 2 bases, in that order; junction bases with no gene match: 4. CDR1 is LNHDA and CDR2 is SQIVND in the germline V gene (reference sequence). The CDR3 protein is CASTWTGNTGELFF. CDR3 coding DNA: TGTGCCAGTACCTGGACAGGCAACACCGGGGAGCTGTTTTTT. Drawing the rest from reference TRBV19 and TRBJ2-2, the complete variable domain is DGGITQSPKYLFRKEGQNVTLSCEQNLNHDAMYWYRQDPGQGLRLIYYSQIVNDFQKGDIAEGYSVSREKKESFPLTVTSAQKNPTAFYLCASTWTGNTGELFFGEGSRLTVL.

This clonotype was picked up many times. The chain recombines TRBV6-5 with TRBJ2-2; unclear D gene. The CDR3 is 17 residues long. Trimming removed 0 bases from V and 0 bases from J, with 11 bases in between. Germline V gene sequence: CDR1 MNHEY, CDR2 SVGAGI. The CDR3 DNA is TGTGCCAGCAGTTACTCGTGGGTTTTGTCGAACACCGGGGAGCTGTTTTTT. Protein product: CASSYSWVLSNTGELFF.

There are many counts of this clonotype. The CDR3 region has the DNA TGTGCCAGCGGAACCCTTGGCCAAGAGACCCAGTACTTC. Residues: CASGTLGQETQYF. This chain uses TRBV27 with TRBJ2-5; D gene ambiguous. Germline V gives CDR1 MNHEY, CDR2 SMNVEV (reference sequence). The CDR3 consists of 13 residues. Trimming removed 8 bases at V and 1 base at J, with 11 bases between.

On this clonotype: A much more abundant neighbour one base away suggests this may be a read error. The chain combines TRBV20-1 with TRBJ2-7; D remains ambiguous. V shed 3 bases and J shed 1 base, with 10 bases lying between them. CDR1 DFQATT and CDR2 SNEGSKA come from the germline V gene (reference sequence). The CDR3 runs to 13 residues. The CDR3 sequence is CSASPAGSYEQYF. In DNA, the CDR3 is TGCAGTGCTAGCCCAGCTGGATCCTACGAGCAGTACTTC.